This TCR beta chain was identified in a study of follicular helper T cells after annual influenza vaccination. The V gene end was trimmed by 3 bases and the J gene end by 3 bases; junction bases not matched to a gene: 6. CDR1 and CDR2 (germline): LNHDA, SQIVND (reference sequence). The CDR3 loop spans 15 amino acids. Documented time point: 2014-2015 season, 7 days after vaccination. Study results and caveats: Day 7 ICOS+CD38+ clones were most often found later in ICOS-CD38- cTfh cells. Successive annual vaccinations recalled a recurrent oligoclonal ICOS+CD38+ cTfh response with influenza-specific clonotypes. ICOS+CD38+ cTfh clonality change tracked circulating plasmablast frequency change.

TCRdb keeps only in-frame clones here, not all; method: immunoSEQ multiplex PCR. The sample lists several thousand clones, 80% to 90% occurring once. Comments on this clone: Its antigen is unknown.

Sequences were derived from CXCR5+ CD38- circulating T follicular helper cells from blood, sampled 7 days after influenza vaccination. Subset of the sample: circulating Tfh, non-naive CD4+CXCR5+PD-1+ (ICOS+CD38+ or ICOS-CD38-). This clonotype was obtained from an adult who received the influenza vaccine. This sequence joins TRBV19 and TRBJ1-1; 8 bases map to TRBD1. CDR3 sequence (DNA): TGTGCCAGTAGTATGTCGGGACAGGCCCACACTGAAGCTTTCTTT. Protein sequence: CASSMSGQAHTEAFF.